This entry is about one T cell receptor (beta chain). This clone has only one observation. The target of this receptor is not known. No much larger clonotype is one base removed from it; base qualities were not supplied. This sample is part of a study of beta chain features in type 1 diabetes (dated by TCRdb to 2017 to 2018). General notes on the study: Mean age, gender distribution, total cell number and subset yield did not differ between patients and healthy donors. A total of just under 110,000,000 sorted cells were examined across all samples, and RNA yield correlated strongly with the number of cells per subset. In the study, recently diagnosed type 1 diabetes patients and matched healthy donors were compared on the TCRB repertoires of their sorted circulating CD4+ T cell subsets. Regulatory and stem cell-like memory subsets were isolated from only 8 patients and roughly eight healthy donors, whereas naive and central memory subsets came from all 30 or so donors.

All of the isolated RNA was reverse transcribed with the High Capacity cDNA Reverse Transcription Kit, so expressed TCRB transcripts were sequenced. Deep immunoSEQ sequencing was performed on naive, central memory and regulatory T cell samples, with an average of approximately 4 million total reads per sample. Sorted cells were lysed in RLT buffer and RNA was extracted with DNase-treated RNeasy Micro or Mini kits, depending on cell number. To prevent cross-contamination, each cell subset was processed individually, whereas patient and healthy donor samples were processed jointly. Using the immunoSEQ multiplex PCR, TCRB sequences were amplified from cDNA into 87-bp fragments spanning the CDR3 region. Sequencing of the amplicons was performed on the Illumina HiSeq platform. As for how the authors treated the data: Synthetic template baselines were used to correct PCR bias computationally, reads within Hamming distance 2 were collapsed, and singletons that could not be merged were discarded. Reads were aligned against IMGT to assign V, D and J genes, CDR3 length and insertions or deletions at six rearrangement sites. Clonotype counts were normalized to sorted cell number within each subset before computing true diversity and Gini coefficients with the tcR R package. The overlap coefficient, calculated on TCRB nucleotide sequences, was used to measure repertoire sharing. As a proxy for the pre-selection repertoire, out-of-frame TCRB sequences from naive cells were analyzed. As stored in TCRdb, this immuneACCESS dataset retains in-frame rearrangements with V and J assigned. A fraction of the clones does not appear; measured against another copy, unresolved V genes explain less than half of the discrepancy, and the remainder lacks a known reason. The V and J calls and clone size come from that table; D and trimming were worked out from the DNA. This sample comprises a few hundred thousand clones, 20% to 25% of them detected only once. The ten largest clonotypes hold around 0.012% of the sample.

From each donor, a single peripheral blood sample of about 120 mL on average was drawn into heparinised tubes. Naive, central memory, regulatory and stem cell-like memory CD4+ T cells were sorted on a BD FACSAria II using a panel including CD45RO, CCR7, CD25, CD127, CD95 and CD27. A purity above 95% was achieved for all sorted populations. PBMCs were isolated right away by Lymphoprep density gradient centrifugation and were stained directly, without culture. To minimize batch effects, samples were stained and sorted in pairs, one healthy donor with one patient per experiment. Broader findings and caveats from the paper: HLA sub-analyses involved small numbers of individuals, so any influence of HLA type on TCRB rearrangement remained unresolved. The naive, central memory and regulatory TCRB repertoires appeared to resemble one another more closely among patients than among healthy donors. PCR might favor shorter templates, but patient and control samples were amplified and corrected together, so any skew would affect both groups equally. In all four CD4+ subsets, TCRB CDR3 length was moderately but significantly shorter in type 1 diabetes patients. Because cDNA was sequenced instead of genomic DNA, activated cells with high expression could be over-represented, although the groups did not differ in activation or CD3 levels. Fewer insertions and more nucleotide deletions at VDJ recombination sites were observed in patients with type 1 diabetes, implying thymic rearrangement abnormalities.

The CDR3 goes from the cysteine to the phenylalanine over 13 residues. Only the CDR3 region is kept as DNA, spanning 39 bases read in frame from base 1. Trimming costs V 0 bases and J 5 bases, and their ends lie 7 bases apart. From a lookup of the germline V gene, CDR1 and CDR2 are LGHNA and YNFKEQ. The sequenced sample consisted of naive CD4+ T cells from blood. Interpreted using the paper, the cell subset or site label stands for: true naive CD4+ T cells. The chain couples TRBV4-2 to TRBJ2-5, with the D segment identity uncertain. This clonotype originated in a woman in her twenties or thirties with type 1 diabetes. The bases read TGTGCCAGCAGCCAAGAAGAACGGGAGACCCAGTACTTC. It translates to CASSQEERETQYF.